This T cell receptor (beta chain) stems from a study of regulatory T cells in long-lasting Graves disease. Study details: The term persistent Graves' disease signified upward of 5 years on antithyroid drugs with positive TSH receptor antibodies.

This clonotype was seen more than once but under ten times. The antigen is undetermined. V gave up 6 bases and J gave up 1 base; unmatched junction bases: 11. The V gene's germline CDR1 is SNHLY and CDR2 FYNNEI. The CDR3 consists of 16 residues. Overall study findings and caveats: Few sampled subjects may have lowered accuracy. There was favoring of TRBV28, TRBJ1-2 and TRBJ2-5 in persistent disease. Newly diagnosed patients shared about 950 public clonotypes; persistent patients shared around 2,500.

iRepertoire HTBI primers and Arm-PCR of CDR3 regions built TCR beta libraries. TCRdb recomputed calls from the multiplex PCR reads with MiXCR, one row per CDR3 protein. The repertoire holds more than 650,000 distinct CDR3 sequences, with about 32% as singletons. Regarding time point: persistent/refractory GD, antithyroid drugs over 5 years with positive TRAb. With RNA extracted from PBMCs as input, the TCR library was made. This TCR derives from a female donor with Graves disease. The chain is built from TRBV2 and TRBJ1-2, with TRBD1 matching 7 bases. Material: peripheral blood mononuclear cells (PBMCs), obtained when the disease was refractory, from a patient treated with antithyroid drugs. For the CDR3, the DNA is TGTGCCAGCAGCACCCACAGGGGAAACTATAACTATGGCTACACCTTC. This codes for CASSTHRGNYNYGYTF.